This record concerns one TCR beta chain sequence. This sample was included in a study of spatial heterogeneity in lung cancer. The V gene lost 5 bases and the J gene lost 3 bases, with 6 bases spanning the gap. CDR3 size: 12 residues. Germline lookup yields CDR1 LNHDA and CDR2 SQIVND (reference sequence). Regarding time point: sample taken at primary tumor resection. There were 72 donors, all of them untreated patients with early-stage non-small cell lung cancer. From tumor, nontumor lung or frozen PBMC, whole RNA was taken unsorted for sequencing. TCR cDNA molecules were tagged individually, and each one carried a unique molecular identifier. Each CDR3 protein gets one entry after TCRdb re-called the 5' RACE reads with MiXCR. Of under 2,000 distinct CDR3 sequences detected, over 9.5% appear once; the ten largest clones hold around 14%.

The source is a female donor with early-stage non-small cell lung cancer. The starting material was normal lung tissue next to the tumor, obtained at surgery. The chain joins TRBV19 to TRBJ2-3, with unresolved D. The CDR3 spells CASSPNTDTQYF. The CDR3 DNA follows: TGTGCCAGTAGTCCCAATACAGATACGCAGTATTTT.